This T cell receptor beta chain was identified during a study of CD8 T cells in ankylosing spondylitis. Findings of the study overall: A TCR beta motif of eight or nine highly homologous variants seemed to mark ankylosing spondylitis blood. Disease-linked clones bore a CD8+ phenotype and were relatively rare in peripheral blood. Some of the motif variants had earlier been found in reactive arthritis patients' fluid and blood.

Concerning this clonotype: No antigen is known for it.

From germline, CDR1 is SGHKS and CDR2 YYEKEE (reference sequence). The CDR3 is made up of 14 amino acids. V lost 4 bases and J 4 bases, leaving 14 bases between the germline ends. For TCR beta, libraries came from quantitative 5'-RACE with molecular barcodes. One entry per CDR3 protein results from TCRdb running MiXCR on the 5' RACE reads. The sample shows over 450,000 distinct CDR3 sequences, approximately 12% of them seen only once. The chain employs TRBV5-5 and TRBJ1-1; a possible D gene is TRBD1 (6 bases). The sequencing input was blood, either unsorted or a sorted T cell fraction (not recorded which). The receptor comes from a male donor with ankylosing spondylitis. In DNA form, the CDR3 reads TGTGCCAGCAGCACCCCGGGACACATCACTGAAGCTTTCTTT. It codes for CASSTPGHITEAFF. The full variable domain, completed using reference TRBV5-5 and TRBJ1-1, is DAGVTQSPTHLIKTRGQQVTLRCSPISGHKSVSWYQQVLGQGPQFIFQYYEKEERGRGNFPDRFSARQFPNYSSELNVNALLLGDSALYLCASSTPGHITEAFFGQGTRLTVV.